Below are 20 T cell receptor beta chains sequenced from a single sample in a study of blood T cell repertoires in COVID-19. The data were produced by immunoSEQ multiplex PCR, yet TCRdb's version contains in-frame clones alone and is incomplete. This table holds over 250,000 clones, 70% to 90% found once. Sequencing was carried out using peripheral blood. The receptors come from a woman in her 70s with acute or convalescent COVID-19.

Here the CDR3 reads CASSPGGRPGYTF. CDR3 in DNA: TGTGCCAGCTCACCGGGGGGTAGACCTGGCTACACCTTC. This chain connects TRBV18 to TRBJ1-2, with D possibly matching TRBD1 (5 bases). The length of the CDR3 is 13 residues. Germline loops: CDR1 KGHSH, CDR2 LQKENI. V lost 3 bases and J 7 bases, leaving 12 bases between the germline ends.

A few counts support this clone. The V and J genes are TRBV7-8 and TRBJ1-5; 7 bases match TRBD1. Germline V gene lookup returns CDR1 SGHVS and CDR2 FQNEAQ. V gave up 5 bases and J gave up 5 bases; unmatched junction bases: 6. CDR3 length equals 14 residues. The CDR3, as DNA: TGTGCCAGCAGCACTAGACAGGGAGATCAGCCCCAGCATTTT. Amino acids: CASSTRQGDQPQHF.

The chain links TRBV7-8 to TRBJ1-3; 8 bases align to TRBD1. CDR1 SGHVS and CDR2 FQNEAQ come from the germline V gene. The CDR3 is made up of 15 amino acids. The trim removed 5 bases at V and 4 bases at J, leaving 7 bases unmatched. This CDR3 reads CASSPSTGVGNTIYF. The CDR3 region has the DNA TGTGCCAGCAGCCCATCGACAGGGGTGGGAAACACCATATATTTT.

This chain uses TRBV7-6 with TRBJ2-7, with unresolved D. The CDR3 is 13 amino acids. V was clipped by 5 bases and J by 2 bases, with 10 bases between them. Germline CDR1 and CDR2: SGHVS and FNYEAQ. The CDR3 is CASSPHEAYEQYF. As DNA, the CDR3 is TGTGCCAGCAGCCCTCATGAGGCCTACGAGCAGTACTTC.

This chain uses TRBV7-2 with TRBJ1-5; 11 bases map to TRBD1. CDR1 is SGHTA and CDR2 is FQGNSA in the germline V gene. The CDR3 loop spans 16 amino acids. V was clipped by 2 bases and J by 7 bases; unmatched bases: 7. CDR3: CASSLFRTGGGQPQHF. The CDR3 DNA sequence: TGTGCCAGCAGCTTATTTCGGACAGGGGGCGGACAGCCCCAGCATTTT.

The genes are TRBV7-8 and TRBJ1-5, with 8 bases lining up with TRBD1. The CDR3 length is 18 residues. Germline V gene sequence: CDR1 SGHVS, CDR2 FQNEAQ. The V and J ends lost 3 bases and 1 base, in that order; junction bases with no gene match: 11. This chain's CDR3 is CASSFSRTGMGSNQPQHF. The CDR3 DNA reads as TGTGCCAGCAGCTTCTCCCGGACAGGGATGGGCAGCAATCAGCCCCAGCATTTT.

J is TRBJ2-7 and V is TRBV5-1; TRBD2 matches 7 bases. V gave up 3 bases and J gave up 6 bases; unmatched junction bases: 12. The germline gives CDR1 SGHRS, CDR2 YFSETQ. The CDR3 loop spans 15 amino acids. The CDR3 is CASSSATSQGSEQYF. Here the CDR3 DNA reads TGCGCCAGCAGCTCCGCGACTAGCCAGGGATCCGAGCAGTACTTC.

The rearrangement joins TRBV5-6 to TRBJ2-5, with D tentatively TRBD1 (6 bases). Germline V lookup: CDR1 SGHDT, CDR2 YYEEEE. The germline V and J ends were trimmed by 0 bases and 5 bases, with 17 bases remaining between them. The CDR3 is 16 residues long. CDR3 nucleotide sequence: TGTGCCAGCAGCTTGGCCAAGGGGACACAAGCGGAGACCCAGTACTTC. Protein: CASSLAKGTQAETQYF.

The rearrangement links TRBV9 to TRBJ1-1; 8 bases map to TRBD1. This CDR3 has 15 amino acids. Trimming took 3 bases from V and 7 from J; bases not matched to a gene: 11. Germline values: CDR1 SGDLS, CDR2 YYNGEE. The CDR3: CASSATNTGTGEAFF. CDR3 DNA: TGTGCCAGCAGCGCCACAAATACCGGGACAGGTGAAGCTTTCTTT.

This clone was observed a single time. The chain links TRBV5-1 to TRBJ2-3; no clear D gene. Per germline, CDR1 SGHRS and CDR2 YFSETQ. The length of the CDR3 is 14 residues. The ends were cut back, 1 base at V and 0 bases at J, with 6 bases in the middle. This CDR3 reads CASSLRGSTDTQYF. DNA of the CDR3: TGCGCCAGCAGCTTGCGCGGAAGCACAGATACGCAGTATTTT.

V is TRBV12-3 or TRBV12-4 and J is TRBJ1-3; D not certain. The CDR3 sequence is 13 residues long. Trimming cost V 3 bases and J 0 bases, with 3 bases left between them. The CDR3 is CASSFFSGNTIYF. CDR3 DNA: TGTGCCAGCAGTTTCTTCTCTGGAAACACCATATATTTT.

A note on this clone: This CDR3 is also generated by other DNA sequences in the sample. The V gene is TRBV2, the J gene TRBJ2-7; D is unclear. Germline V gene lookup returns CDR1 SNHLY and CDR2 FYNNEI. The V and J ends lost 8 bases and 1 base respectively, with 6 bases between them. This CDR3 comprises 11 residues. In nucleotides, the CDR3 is TGTGCCAGCTCCTTGTCCTACGAGCAGTACTTC. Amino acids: CASSLSYEQYF. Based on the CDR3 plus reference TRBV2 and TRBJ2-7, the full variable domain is EPEVTQTPSHQVTQMGQEVILRCVPISNHLYFYWYRQILGQKVEFLVSFYNNEISEKSEIFDDQFSVERPDGSNFTLKIRSTKLEDSAMYFCASSLSYEQYFGPGTRLTVT.

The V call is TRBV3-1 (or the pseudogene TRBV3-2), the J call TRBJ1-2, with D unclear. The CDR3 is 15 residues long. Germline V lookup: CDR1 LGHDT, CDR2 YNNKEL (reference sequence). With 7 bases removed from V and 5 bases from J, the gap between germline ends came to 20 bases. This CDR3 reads CASTPEAYRTYGYTF. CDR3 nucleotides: TGTGCCAGCACCCCGGAGGCCTACCGGACTTATGGCTACACCTTC.

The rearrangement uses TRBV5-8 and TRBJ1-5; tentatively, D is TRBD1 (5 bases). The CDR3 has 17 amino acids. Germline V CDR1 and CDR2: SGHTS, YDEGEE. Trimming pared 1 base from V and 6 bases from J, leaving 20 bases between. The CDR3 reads CASSLRGGKVWGQPQHF. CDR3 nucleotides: TGTGCCAGCAGCTTGAGGGGAGGGAAGGTCTGGGGTCAGCCCCAGCATTTT.

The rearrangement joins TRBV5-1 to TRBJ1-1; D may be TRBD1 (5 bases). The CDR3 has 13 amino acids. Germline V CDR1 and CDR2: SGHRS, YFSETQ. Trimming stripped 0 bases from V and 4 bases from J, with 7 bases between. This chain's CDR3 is CASSLGGGTEAFF. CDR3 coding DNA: TGCGCCAGCAGCTTGGGCGGGGGCACTGAAGCTTTCTTT.

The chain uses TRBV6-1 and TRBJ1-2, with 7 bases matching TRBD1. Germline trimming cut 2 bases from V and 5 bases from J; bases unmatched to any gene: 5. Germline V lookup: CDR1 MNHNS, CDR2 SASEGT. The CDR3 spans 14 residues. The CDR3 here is CASSEQGELYGYTF. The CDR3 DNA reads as TGTGCCAGCAGTGAACAGGGGGAACTTTATGGCTACACCTTC.

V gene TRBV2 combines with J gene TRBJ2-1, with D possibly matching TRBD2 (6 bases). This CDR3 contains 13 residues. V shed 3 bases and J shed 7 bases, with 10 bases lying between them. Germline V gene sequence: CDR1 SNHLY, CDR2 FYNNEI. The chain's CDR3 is CASSDGGGNEQFF. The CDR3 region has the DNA TGTGCCAGCAGTGATGGGGGAGGAAATGAGCAGTTCTTC.

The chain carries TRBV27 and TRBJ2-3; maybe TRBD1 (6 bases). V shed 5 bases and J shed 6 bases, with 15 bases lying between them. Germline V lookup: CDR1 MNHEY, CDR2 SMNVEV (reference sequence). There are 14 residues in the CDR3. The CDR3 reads CASSQTGERDTQYF. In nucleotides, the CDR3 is TGTGCCAGCAGTCAGACAGGCGAACGGGATACGCAGTATTTT.

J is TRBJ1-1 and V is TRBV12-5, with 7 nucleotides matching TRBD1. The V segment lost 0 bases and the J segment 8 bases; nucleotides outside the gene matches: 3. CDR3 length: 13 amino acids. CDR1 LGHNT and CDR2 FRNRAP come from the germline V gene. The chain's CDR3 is CASGLVGTEEAFF. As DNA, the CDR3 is TGTGCTAGTGGTTTGGTAGGGACAGAAGAAGCTTTCTTT.

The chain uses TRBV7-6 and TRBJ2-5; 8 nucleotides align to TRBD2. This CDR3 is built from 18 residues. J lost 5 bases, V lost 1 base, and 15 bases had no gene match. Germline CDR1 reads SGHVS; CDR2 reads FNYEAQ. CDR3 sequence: CASSLGTAVAGGSETQYF. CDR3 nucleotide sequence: TGTGCCAGCAGCTTAGGCACTGCGGTTGCGGGGGGTTCTGAGACCCAGTACTTC.